The 15 T cell receptor beta chains below come from one sample, sequenced in a study of blood T cell repertoires in COVID-19. Method: immunoSEQ multiplex PCR; TCRdb's copy keeps in-frame clones and lacks some. The repertoire holds 300,000 or so clones, with 85% as singletons. The sequenced sample consisted of peripheral blood. These receptors originate from a woman aged 45-65 years with active or convalescent COVID-19.

This clone has a single count. The rearrangement uses TRBV21-1 and TRBJ2-7; the table assigns TRBD1, which was not confirmed against the DNA. TRBV21-1 corresponds to a pseudogene. This CDR3 is built from 17 residues. Here the CDR3 reads CASSKASDTTRFYEQYF. The CDR3 DNA sequence: TGTGCCAGCAGCAAAGCGTCGGACACAACTCGATTCTACGAGCAGTACTTC.

The CDR3 region is CASSLQTGEVTEAFF. The CDR3 DNA reads TGCGCCAGCAGCTTACAGACAGGGGAGGTAACTGAAGCTTTCTTT. V usage is TRBV5-1 and J usage is TRBJ1-1; 8 nucleotides align to TRBD1. CDR1 and CDR2 (germline): SGHRS, YFSETQ. This CDR3 is 15 amino acids long. J was trimmed by 5 bases and V by 2 bases; bases with no gene match: 8.

This clone is a singleton in its sample. This chain uses TRBV29-1 with TRBJ1-2; D is possibly TRBD1 (6 bases). The CDR3 extends over 14 amino acids. Trimming shortened V by 3 bases and J by 8 bases, and 19 bases separated the two germline ends. Germline CDR1 is SQVTM and CDR2 is ANQGSEA. The CDR3 DNA is TGCAGCGTTGAGCGGGGGGCGCGATGGCAAGGCTACACCTTC. It translates to CSVERGARWQGYTF. The variable domain in full, completed from reference TRBV29-1 and TRBJ1-2, reads SAVISQKPSRDICQRGTSLTIQCQVDSQVTMMFWYRQQPGQSLTLIATANQGSEATYESGFVIDKFPISRPNLTFSTLTVSNMSPEDSSIYLCSVERGARWQGYTFGSGTRLTVV.

This clone was picked up one time. This chain joins TRBV10-1 and TRBJ2-1; D unclear. Germline-derived CDR1 and CDR2 are WNHNN and SYGVQD (reference sequence). There are 15 residues in the CDR3. V was pared by 5 bases and J by 0 bases, with 11 bases between. The CDR3 coding sequence is TGCGCCAGCAGTTCGAGCCTCGGCTCCTACAATGAGCAGTTCTTC. Translation gives CASSSSLGSYNEQFF.

This chain links TRBV5-1 with TRBJ2-1; D perhaps matches TRBD2 (5 bases). Trimming shortened V by 0 bases and J by 7 bases, and 11 bases separated the two germline ends. The germline CDR1 and CDR2 sequences are SGHRS and YFSETQ. CDR3 length: 14 residues. CDR3 sequence reads: CASSLEVLGNEQFF. CDR3 in DNA: TGCGCCAGCAGCTTGGAGGTACTAGGGAATGAGCAGTTCTTC.

The chain employs TRBV7-9 and TRBJ1-5; 7 bases agree with TRBD1. V lost 3 bases and J lost 6; bases outside the gene matches: 5. The germline gives CDR1 SEHNR, CDR2 FQNEAQ (reference sequence). This CDR3 spans 14 amino acids. CDR3 sequence (DNA): TGTGCCAGCAGCTTGGGGACAGTAGGTCAGCCCCAGCATTTT. This sequence encodes CASSLGTVGQPQHF.

V usage is TRBV5-4 and J usage is TRBJ1-2; TRBD1 matches 9 bases. The CDR3 runs to 14 residues. Germline V gene lookup returns CDR1 SGHNT and CDR2 YYREEE (reference sequence). V lost 4 bases, J lost 8 bases, and 9 bases stayed unmatched. The CDR3 spells CASSRTGTGRGYTF. CDR3 nucleotides: TGTGCCAGCAGCCGAACAGGGACAGGGAGAGGCTACACCTTC.

V usage is TRBV5-3 and J usage is TRBJ2-5, with 8 bases aligning to TRBD2. Being an ORF, TRBV5-3 has a function that is uncertain. The junction had 12 bases not matched to a gene; V was cut back by 5 bases and J by 0 bases. The CDR3 is 17 amino acids. CDR3 amino acids: CARRTHGQRGYQETQYF. CDR3 DNA: TGTGCCAGAAGGACCCATGGCCAGCGGGGGTACCAAGAGACCCAGTACTTC.

V is TRBV6-5 and J is TRBJ1-1; no firm D call. The CDR3 loop spans 16 amino acids. The germline gives CDR1 MNHEY, CDR2 SVGAGI. The V end lost 0 bases, the J end lost 4 bases, and 15 bases lay between the germline ends. The CDR3 sequence: CASSYSRWQRGTEAFF. In DNA form, the CDR3 reads TGTGCCAGCAGTTACTCGAGGTGGCAGCGGGGCACTGAAGCTTTCTTT.

The gene calls are TRBV7-9 and TRBJ1-2, with 11 nucleotides matching TRBD1. The CDR3 is 16 amino acids. The ends lost 4 bases at V and 0 bases at J; junction bases unmatched: 4. From germline, CDR1 is SEHNR and CDR2 FQNEAQ (reference sequence). The CDR3 loop is CASSSGQGGTNYGYTF. CDR3 DNA: TGTGCCAGCAGCTCGGGACAGGGGGGCACTAACTATGGCTACACCTTC.

The J gene is TRBJ1-3, the V gene TRBV5-1; 12 bases line up with TRBD1. The CDR3 totals 18 residues. Germline CDR1 and CDR2: SGHRS and YFSETQ. The V gene end was trimmed by 5 bases and the J gene end by 1 base; junction bases not matched to a gene: 10. CDR3 in DNA: TGCGCCAGCAGTCCTTGGGGACAGGGGGCAGGTTCTGGAAACACCATATATTTT. Its protein product is CASSPWGQGAGSGNTIYF.

This clone showed up just once. J is TRBJ2-5 and V is TRBV7-9; D ambiguous. This CDR3 region has 13 residues. Germline lookup yields CDR1 SEHNR and CDR2 FQNEAQ (reference sequence). Trimming took off 5 bases at V and 5 bases at J, with 12 bases between the two ends. CDR3 nucleotide sequence: TGTGCCAGCAGCCAACAGCCGAAGGAGACCCAGTACTTC. Protein product: CASSQQPKETQYF.

This sequence joins TRBV6-2 or TRBV6-3 and TRBJ1-1; TRBD1 aligns across 8 bases. Per the germline V gene, CDR1 is MNHEY and CDR2 is SVGEGT. J gave up 4 bases and V 0 bases, and 13 bases lay outside the gene matches. This CDR3 region has 18 residues. In DNA, the CDR3 is TGTGCCAGCAGTTACTCGATAGACAGGGGAAAAGGTGTCACTGAAGCTTTCTTT. Translating gives CASSYSIDRGKGVTEAFF.

This chain links TRBV14 with TRBJ1-2; TRBD1 matches 7 bases. The germline CDR1 and CDR2 sequences are SGHDN and FVKESK. This CDR3 has 12 residues. J gave up 5 bases and V 4 bases, and 1 base lay outside the gene matches. The CDR3 loop is CASSRQGYGYTF. CDR3 bases: TGTGCCAGCAGCCGACAGGGATATGGCTACACCTTC.

This clone appeared a few times. The V gene is TRBV19, the J gene TRBJ1-5, with 9 positions matching TRBD1. Losses at the gene ends were 9 bases for V and 2 bases for J; bases not matched to a gene: 5. The CDR3 totals 14 residues. Germline lookup yields CDR1 LNHDA and CDR2 SQIVND (reference sequence). DNA for the CDR3: TGTGCCAGCAATACAGGGGGCGGCAATCAGCCCCAGCATTTT. Its protein product is CASNTGGGNQPQHF.